One and the same sample provided the 6 T cell receptor beta chains below, sequenced in a study of blood T cells in healthy people across ages. Then a second PCR, running roughly 6 to 11 cycles, was carried out with a sample-barcoded 5' primer and a J-beta primer mix. TCRdb recomputed calls from the 5' RACE reads with MiXCR, one row per CDR3 protein. The repertoire includes 1.5 million to 1.9 million distinct CDR3 sequences, approximately 43% of them detected once, and around 4% sits in the top ten. The material sequenced was blood. The receptors derive from a woman aged 18-30 years in good health.

The chain carries TRBV9 and TRBJ1-2; D may be TRBD1 (6 bases). From germline, CDR1 is SGDLS and CDR2 YYNGEE. The germline V and J ends were trimmed by 0 bases and 1 base, with 10 bases remaining between them. The CDR3 loop spans 15 amino acids. The CDR3 DNA follows: TGTGCCAGCAGCGTAGGGGACACTGTTAACTATGGCTACACCTTC. Translation: CASSVGDTVNYGYTF.

This chain joins TRBV11-3 and TRBJ2-7; 11 bases map to TRBD2. With 4 bases clipped from V and 3 bases from J, the junction kept 14 bases outside the gene matches. This CDR3 is 18 amino acids long. CDR1 is SGHNT, CDR2 YENEEA, per germline. The CDR3 sequence is CASSSLAGVKASYYEQYF. Here the CDR3 DNA reads TGTGCCAGCAGCTCACTAGCGGGAGTAAAGGCCTCCTACTACGAGCAGTACTTC.

This rearrangement joins TRBV10-3 to TRBJ1-5; 11 bases are a match to TRBD1. The CDR3 sequence is 14 residues long. Germline CDR1 ENHRY, CDR2 SYGVKD. Trimming removed 9 bases from V and 6 bases from J; junction bases left unmatched: 7. CDR3 residues: CAIGGQGAGQPQHF. DNA of the CDR3: TGTGCCATTGGAGGACAGGGGGCGGGTCAGCCCCAGCATTTT.

The table lists this clonotype with a few counts. The junction departs from the called germline gene at one end, perhaps through a read error. J is TRBJ1-2 and V is TRBV6-2 or TRBV6-3, with unresolved D. Germline CDR1 and CDR2: MNHEY and SVGEGT. The CDR3 has 17 amino acids. CDR3 in DNA: TGTGCCAACAGTTACTCGAGAACGGCGGCCTTTAACTATGGCTACACCTTC. Protein: CANSYSRTAAFNYGYTF.

CDR3 protein: CASTRGTGGFRNQPQHF. The CDR3 DNA follows: TGTGCCAGCACCCGAGGGACAGGGGGCTTTCGCAATCAGCCCCAGCATTTT. The V call is TRBV12-3 or TRBV12-4, the J call TRBJ1-5; 12 bases line up with TRBD1. J lost 2 bases, V lost 7 bases, and 9 bases had no gene match. CDR3 size: 17 residues.

This chain uses TRBV5-1 with TRBJ1-2, with D possibly matching TRBD1 (5 bases). Per germline, CDR1 SGHRS and CDR2 YFSETQ. The CDR3 is 14 amino acids. Trimming stripped 7 bases from V and 8 bases from J, with 21 bases between. The CDR3 nucleotides are TGCGCCAGCCGATCTCCGGGACCCCCACTGGGCTACACCTTC. Protein sequence: CASRSPGPPLGYTF.